This T cell receptor beta chain was found in a study of regulatory T cells in long-lasting Graves disease. V gave up 3 bases and J gave up 8 bases, with 10 bases separating them. This CDR3 is built from 11 residues. CDR1 GTSNPN and CDR2 SVGIG come from the germline V gene (reference sequence). The time point here: newly diagnosed GD, antithyroid drugs for less than 3 months. RNA extracted from PBMCs served as the sequencing template. The table lists this clonotype with many counts. Combining iRepertoire HTBI primers with Arm-PCR of CDR3 regions, the authors built TCR beta libraries. TCRdb reprocessed the multiplex PCR reads with MiXCR, giving one entry per CDR3 protein. The table shows about 620,000 distinct CDR3 sequences, with approximately 15% occurring only once. These data were also filed under a second study, of T cells in Graves' hyperthyroidism and ophthalmopathy. As that study records: The TCR CDR3 first-round RT-PCR relied on the HTBI primer set. Blood held most thyroid clonotypes expanded above 0.001 frequency.

The sequencing used peripheral blood mononuclear cells (PBMCs), collected at new diagnosis, from a patient treated with antithyroid drugs. The receptor's source is a woman aged 30 to 39 with Graves disease. The chain is built from TRBV30 and TRBJ1-1; D gene unclear. This CDR3 reads CAWSPSREAFF. In nucleotides, the CDR3 is TGTGCCTGGAGCCCCTCCCGAGAAGCTTTCTTT. The full variable domain, in which reference TRBV30 and TRBJ1-1 provide the parts outside the CDR3, is SQTIHQWPATLVQPVGSPLSLECTVEGTSNPNLYWYRQAAGRGLQLLFYSVGIGQISSEVPQNLSASRPQDRQFILSSKKLLLSDSGFYLCAWSPSREAFFGQGTRLTVV.